These 4 T cell receptor beta chains originate from one sample sequenced in a study of T cell responses to AZD1222 COVID-19 vaccine. The data were produced by immunoSEQ multiplex PCR, yet TCRdb's version contains in-frame clones alone and is incomplete. The table lists about 81,000 clones, around 84% of them singletons, with approximately 5.6% in the top ten. The sequenced sample was peripheral blood, obtained 28 days after the second AZD1222 dose. The receptors stem from an adult who received the AZD1222 COVID-19 vaccine.

The chain recombines TRBV10-2 with TRBJ1-3; the D is unclear. Germline CDR1 is WSHSY and CDR2 is SAAADI. This CDR3 region has 14 residues. Trimming removed 5 bases at V and 0 bases at J, with 8 bases between. The CDR3 reads CASSRWSSGNTIYF. DNA of the CDR3: TGCGCCAGCAGTCGGTGGAGCTCTGGAAACACCATATATTTT.

Concerning this clone: The sample holds other DNA sequences that translate to the same CDR3. The rearrangement links TRBV18 to TRBJ1-5; the D is unclear. The CDR3 consists of 13 residues. Trimming stripped 3 bases from V and 0 bases from J, with 3 bases between. CDR1 KGHSH and CDR2 LQKENI come from the germline V gene. The CDR3 protein is CASSPGSNQPQHF. The CDR3 DNA is TGTGCCAGCTCACCCGGTAGCAATCAGCCCCAGCATTTT.

The rearrangement links TRBV10-1 to TRBJ2-1; TRBD1 matches 12 bases. J lost 8 bases, V lost 3 bases, and 5 bases had no gene match. The length of the CDR3 is 15 residues. Germline loops: CDR1 WNHNN, CDR2 SYGVQD (reference sequence). The CDR3 nucleotides read TGCGCCAGCAGTGATTCCGGGACAGGGGGCTATGAGCAGTTCTTC. It yields the protein CASSDSGTGGYEQFF.

The V call is TRBV28, the J call TRBJ1-6; TRBD1 agrees at 7 bases. With 5 bases clipped from V and 0 bases from J, the junction kept 10 bases outside the gene matches. CDR3 length: 18 amino acids. Germline V CDR1 and CDR2: MDHEN, SYDVKM. CDR3 loop: CASSGHRGPSSYNSPLHF. CDR3 bases: TGTGCCAGCAGTGGACACAGGGGACCGAGCTCCTATAATTCACCCCTCCACTTT. Based on the CDR3 plus reference TRBV28 and TRBJ1-6, the full variable domain is DVKVTQSSRYLVKRTGEKVFLECVQDMDHENMFWYRQDPGLGLRLIYFSYDVKMKEKGDIPEGYSVSREKKERFSLILESASTNQTSMYLCASSGHRGPSSYNSPLHFGNGTRLTVT.